This TCR beta chain was identified in a study of identical twins. The CDR3 runs 15 residues. The germline V gene encodes CDR1 DFQATT and CDR2 SNEGSKA (reference sequence). Trimming cost V 2 bases and J 4 bases, with 17 bases left between them. As for this clonotype: Its antigen remains unidentified.

Overall study results and limits: Carriage of fewer insertions was seen in abundant cord blood beta clonotypes, whereas memory repertoires showed none. Findings came from cross-sectional statistics, without long-term follow-up of donors.

Unique molecular identifiers were present on the cDNA, which also gained a universal primer site by template switching. TCRdb analysed the 5' RACE reads with MiXCR anew, one entry per CDR3 protein. The repertoire holds 500,000 or so distinct CDR3 sequences, 12% to 15% seen once, with approximately 0.52% in the top ten. The same data also went into a second study, on yellow fever vaccine responses in identical twins.

The TCR sequence derives from a woman younger than 35 in good health. V and J are TRBV20-1 and TRBJ1-1; D remains unclear. What was sequenced was CD4+ T cells sorted from blood. CDR3 nucleotide sequence: TGCAGTGCTAGACCCGAGGGATATCAATTCACTGAAGCTTTCTTT. This encodes CSARPEGYQFTEAFF.